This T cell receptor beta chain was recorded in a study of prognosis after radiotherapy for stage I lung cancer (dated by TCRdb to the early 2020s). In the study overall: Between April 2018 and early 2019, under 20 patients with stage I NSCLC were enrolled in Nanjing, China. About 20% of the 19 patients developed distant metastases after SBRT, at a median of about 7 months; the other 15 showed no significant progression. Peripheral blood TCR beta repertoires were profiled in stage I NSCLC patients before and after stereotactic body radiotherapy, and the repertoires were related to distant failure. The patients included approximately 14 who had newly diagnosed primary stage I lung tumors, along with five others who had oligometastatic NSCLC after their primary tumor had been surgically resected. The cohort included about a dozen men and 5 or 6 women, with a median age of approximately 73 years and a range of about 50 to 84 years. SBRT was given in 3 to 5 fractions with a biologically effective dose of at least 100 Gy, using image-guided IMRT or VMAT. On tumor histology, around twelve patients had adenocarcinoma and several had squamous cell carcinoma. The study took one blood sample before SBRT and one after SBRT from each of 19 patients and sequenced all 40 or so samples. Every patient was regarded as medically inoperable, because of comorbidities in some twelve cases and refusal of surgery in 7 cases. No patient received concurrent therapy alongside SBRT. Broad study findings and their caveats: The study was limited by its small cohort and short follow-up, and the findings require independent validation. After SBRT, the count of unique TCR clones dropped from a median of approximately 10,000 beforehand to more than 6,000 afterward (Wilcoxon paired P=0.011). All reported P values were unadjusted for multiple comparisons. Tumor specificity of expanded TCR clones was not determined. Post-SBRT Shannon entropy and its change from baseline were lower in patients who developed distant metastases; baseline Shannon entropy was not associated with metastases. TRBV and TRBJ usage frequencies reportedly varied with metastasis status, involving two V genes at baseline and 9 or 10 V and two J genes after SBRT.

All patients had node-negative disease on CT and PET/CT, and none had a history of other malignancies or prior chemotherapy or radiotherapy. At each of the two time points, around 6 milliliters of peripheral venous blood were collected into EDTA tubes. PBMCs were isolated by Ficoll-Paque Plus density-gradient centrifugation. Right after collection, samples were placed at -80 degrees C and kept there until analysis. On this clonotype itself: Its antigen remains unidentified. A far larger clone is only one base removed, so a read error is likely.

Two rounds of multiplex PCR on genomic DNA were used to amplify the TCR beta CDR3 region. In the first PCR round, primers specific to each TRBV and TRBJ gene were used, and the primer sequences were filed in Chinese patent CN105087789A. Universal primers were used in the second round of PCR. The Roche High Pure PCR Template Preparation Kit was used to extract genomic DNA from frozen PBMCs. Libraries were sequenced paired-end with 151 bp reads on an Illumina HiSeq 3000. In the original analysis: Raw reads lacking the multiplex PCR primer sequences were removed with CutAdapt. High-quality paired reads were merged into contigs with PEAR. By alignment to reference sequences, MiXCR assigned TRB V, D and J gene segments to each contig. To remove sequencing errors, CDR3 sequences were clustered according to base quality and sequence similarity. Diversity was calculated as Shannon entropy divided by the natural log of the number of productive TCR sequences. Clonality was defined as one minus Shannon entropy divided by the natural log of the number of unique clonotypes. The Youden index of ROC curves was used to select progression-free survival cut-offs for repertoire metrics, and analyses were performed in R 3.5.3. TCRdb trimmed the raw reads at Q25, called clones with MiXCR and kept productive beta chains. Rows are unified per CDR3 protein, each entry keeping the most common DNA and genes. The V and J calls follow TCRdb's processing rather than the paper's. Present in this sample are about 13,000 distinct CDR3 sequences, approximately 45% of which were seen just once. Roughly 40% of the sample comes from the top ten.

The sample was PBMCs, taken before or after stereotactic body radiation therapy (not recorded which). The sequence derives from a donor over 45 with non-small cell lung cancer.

The DNA is TGTGCCAGCAGCTTAGGAAAGGCCCAAAACACCATATATTTT. The encoded protein is CASSLGKAQNTIYF. The V and J segments used are TRBV7-9 and TRBJ1-3; no D gene is confidently identified. V and J lose 1 base and 6 bases, and a span of 10 bases separates them. From cysteine to phenylalanine, the CDR3 is 14 amino acids long. Solely the CDR3 DNA is kept, with 42 bases framed from the first base. The germline V gene encodes CDR1 SEHNR and CDR2 FQNEAQ (reference sequence). The full variable domain, completed from the reference TRBV7-9 and TRBJ1-3 proteins outside the CDR3, reads DTGVSQNPRHKITKRGQNVTFRCDPISEHNRLYWYRQTLGQGPEFLTYFQNEAQLEKSRLLSDRFSAERPKGSFSTLEIQRTEQGDSAMYLCASSLGKAQNTIYFGEGSWLTVV.